In its sample, the clone carrying this T cell receptor beta chain was seen many times. These data originate in a study of early T cells in non-severe SARS-CoV-2 infection. TCRdb passed the 5' RACE reads through MiXCR, listing each CDR3 protein once. The table has roughly 56,000 distinct CDR3 sequences, around 15% seen once. V was cut by 11 bases and J by 0 bases, with 15 bases left in between. Per germline, CDR1 LNHDA and CDR2 SQIVND (reference sequence). The CDR3 has 14 amino acids. This chain uses TRBV19 with TRBJ2-3; D may be TRBD1 (6 bases). The material was whole blood, obtained at baseline. The clonotype originates from an adult who was a healthcare worker with PCR-confirmed SARS-CoV-2 infection or an uninfected control (not recorded which). The CDR3 loop is CAGSTGSSTDTQYF. CDR3 in DNA: TGTGCCGGCAGTACAGGGTCTAGCACAGATACGCAGTATTTT.